The 6 T cell receptor beta chains below come from one sample, sequenced in a study of T cells in Graves' hyperthyroidism and ophthalmopathy. Amplification of TCR beta CDR3 regions was performed using RNA transcripts as template. HTBI primers were employed in a first-round RT-PCR of the TCR CDR3. TCRdb processed the multiplex PCR reads anew with MiXCR; each CDR3 protein has one entry. This table has a few hundred thousand distinct CDR3 sequences, 15% to 19% appearing once. Sequenced input: blood. The receptors here all came from a woman aged 25 to 39 with Graves' hyperthyroidism.

This clonotype has at least ten counts. The chain combines TRBV12-3 or TRBV12-4 with TRBJ2-5, with unresolved D. Trimming pared 3 bases from V and 1 base from J, leaving 6 bases between. This CDR3 comprises 13 residues. The CDR3 loop reads CASSFRSQETQYF. The CDR3 DNA reads TGTGCCAGCAGTTTTAGGAGCCAAGAGACCCAGTACTTC.

The chain recombines TRBV6-1 with TRBJ1-1, with D perhaps TRBD1 (5 bases). V shed 5 bases and J shed 3 bases, with 13 bases lying between them. The germline gives CDR1 MNHNS, CDR2 SASEGT. CDR3 length equals 14 residues. The CDR3 is CASSRGTEYTEAFF. The DNA of the CDR3 is TGTGCCAGCAGTCGTGGGACCGAGTACACTGAAGCTTTCTTT.

This clonotype has at least ten counts. This chain links TRBV12-3 or TRBV12-4 with TRBJ1-1; D gene uncertain. Trimming took off 4 bases at V and 4 bases at J, with 16 bases between the two ends. The CDR3 consists of 15 residues. CDR3 nucleotides: TGTGCCAGCAGTTACCCCCGGGGAGGGAGCACTGAAGCTTTCTTT. Protein sequence: CASSYPRGGSTEAFF.

The sample holds many counts of this clonotype. This sequence joins TRBV2 and TRBJ2-1, with D uncertain. V lost 7 bases, J lost 0 bases, and 19 bases lay in between. Germline V lookup: CDR1 SNHLY, CDR2 FYNNEI. The CDR3 runs 17 residues. The CDR3 nucleotides are TGTGCCAGCACCTCAAGGGATCGCGGCCCCTCCTACAATGAGCAGTTCTTC. This codes for CASTSRDRGPSYNEQFF.

This chain joins TRBV20-1 and TRBJ1-2; tentatively, D is TRBD1 (6 bases). This CDR3 comprises 15 residues. The germline gives CDR1 DFQATT, CDR2 SNEGSKA (reference sequence). V lost 0 bases to trimming and J lost 6 bases, with 17 bases between them. The CDR3 nucleotides are TGCAGTGCTAGAGATGGGGGGCGGTTTTATGATGGCTACACCTTC. Protein product: CSARDGGRFYDGYTF.

This clonotype was observed at least ten times. This sequence joins TRBV27 and TRBJ2-2, with unresolved D. Germline V lookup: CDR1 MNHEY, CDR2 SMNVEV (reference sequence). CDR3 size: 16 residues. V gave up 3 bases and J gave up 6 bases, with 17 bases separating them. CDR3 DNA: TGTGCCAGCAGTTTCGCCCCCACAACGCAAGCCGGGGAGCTGTTTTTT. It translates to CASSFAPTTQAGELFF.